Following are 14 T cell receptor beta chains from one sample sequenced in a study of T-cell memory formation after mild COVID-19. TCRdb redid the calling of the 5' RACE reads with MiXCR, one entry per CDR3 protein. In the table there are hundreds of thousands of distinct CDR3 sequences, roughly 25% of which are singletons. The material sequenced was PBMCs or a T cell subset sorted from them (not recorded which). These receptors originate from an adult woman who had mild COVID-19 (a few samples of this study predate the infection). Cell type and time point are not known.

The sample holds many counts of this clonotype. This chain joins TRBV5-1 and TRBJ2-7; D may be TRBD2 (5 bases). The CDR3 loop spans 14 amino acids. Trimming removed 4 bases from V and 2 bases from J, with 13 bases in between. Germline V gives CDR1 SGHRS, CDR2 YFSETQ. The CDR3 sequence is CASSLTGTTYEQYF. The CDR3 nucleotides are TGCGCCAGCAGCCTGACGGGAACGACCTACGAGCAGTACTTC.

The CDR3 DNA is TGTGCCAGCAGCTTATCGGGCCAGACGAACACCGGGGAGCTGTTTTTT. It translates to CASSLSGQTNTGELFF. The chain is built from TRBV7-2 and TRBJ2-2; D is ambiguous. CDR1 SGHTA and CDR2 FQGNSA come from the germline V gene. The CDR3 totals 16 residues. The ends were cut back, 2 bases at V and 0 bases at J, with 10 bases in the middle.

The chain joins TRBV9 to TRBJ1-2; D ambiguous. The germline V gene has CDR1 SGDLS and CDR2 YYNGEE. This CDR3 region has 13 residues. V was shortened by 3 bases and J by 8 bases, with 14 bases between the two germline ends. The CDR3 loop is CASSATSPGGYTF. Here the CDR3 DNA reads TGTGCCAGCAGCGCGACATCTCCGGGAGGCTACACCTTC.

The chain uses TRBV12-3 or TRBV12-4 and TRBJ2-7; D is unresolved. This CDR3 is built from 13 residues. V was clipped by 7 bases and J by 2 bases, with 12 bases between them. The CDR3 here is CASTKDATYEQYF. The CDR3 DNA follows: TGTGCCAGCACCAAAGACGCAACCTACGAGCAGTACTTC.

The gene calls are TRBV5-4 and TRBJ2-2; D not certain. Trimming stripped 2 bases from V and 4 bases from J, with 12 bases between. Looked up from germline, CDR1 is SGHNT and CDR2 is YYREEE (reference sequence). This CDR3 region has 15 residues. CDR3 sequence: CASSFMSPGTGELFF. CDR3 nucleotides: TGTGCCAGCAGCTTTATGAGTCCGGGCACCGGGGAGCTGTTTTTT.

The chain combines TRBV7-3 with TRBJ2-2, with TRBD1 identical over 9 bases. The germline gives CDR1 SGHTA, CDR2 FQGTGA. With 6 bases clipped from V and 2 bases from J, the junction kept 7 bases outside the gene matches. This CDR3 region has 16 residues. CDR3 in amino acids: CASSSGDRVNTGELFF. The CDR3 DNA follows: TGTGCCAGCAGTTCCGGGGACAGGGTAAACACCGGGGAGCTGTTTTTT.

CDR3 sequence reads: CASSLVFSRQETQYF. The CDR3, as DNA: TGTGCCAGCAGCTTAGTGTTTTCGCGTCAGGAGACCCAGTACTTC. The rearrangement uses TRBV7-9 and TRBJ2-5; D is uncertain. From germline, CDR1 is SEHNR and CDR2 FQNEAQ (reference sequence). The CDR3 totals 15 residues. V lost 1 base and J 5 bases, leaving 14 bases between the germline ends.

The table lists this clonotype with a few counts. The chain joins TRBV20-1 to TRBJ2-5; the match to TRBD2 covers 7 bases. The V and J ends lost 3 bases and 4 bases, in that order; junction bases with no gene match: 8. This CDR3 is built from 14 residues. The germline CDR1 and CDR2 sequences are DFQATT and SNEGSKA (reference sequence). The CDR3 region is CSARRGTTVETQYF. The CDR3 nucleotides read TGCAGTGCTAGGAGAGGGACTACGGTAGAGACCCAGTACTTC.

CDR3: CSVRQGGGETQYF. The DNA for the CDR3 is TGCAGCGTCCGACAGGGTGGAGGCGAGACCCAGTACTTC. The chain uses TRBV29-1 and TRBJ2-5; 7 bases map to TRBD1. CDR1 SQVTM and CDR2 ANQGSEA come from the germline V gene. Trimming took 6 bases from V and 5 from J; bases not matched to a gene: 9. The CDR3 length is 13 residues.

This clonotype occurred a few times. This chain uses TRBV18 with TRBJ2-1; no clear D. V was pared by 4 bases and J by 5 bases, with 9 bases between. Germline V gives CDR1 KGHSH, CDR2 LQKENI. The length of the CDR3 is 13 residues. The CDR3 DNA follows: TGTGCCAGCTCACTGATGTCGGACAATGAGCAGTTCTTC. It specifies CASSLMSDNEQFF.

This clonotype was detected a few times. V gene TRBV5-1 combines with J gene TRBJ2-7; D unclear. This CDR3 has 14 residues. V lost 4 bases, J lost 3 bases, and 14 bases lay in between. The germline V gene has CDR1 SGHRS and CDR2 YFSETQ. The CDR3 region is CASSLGSGYYEQYF. The CDR3 coding sequence is TGCGCCAGCAGCCTAGGATCAGGCTACTACGAGCAGTACTTC.

The V call is TRBV4-3, the J call TRBJ1-1; TRBD1 matches 8 bases. Germline V gives CDR1 LGHNA, CDR2 YSLEER. The CDR3 loop spans 18 amino acids. J lost 0 bases, V lost 4 bases, and 13 bases had no gene match. The CDR3 sequence is CASSRRQGTDHMNTEAFF. The CDR3 DNA is TGCGCCAGCAGCCGCCGACAGGGGACAGACCATATGAACACTGAAGCTTTCTTT.

This clonotype was observed a few times. This sequence joins TRBV7-2 and TRBJ2-5; no firm D call. This CDR3 is 14 amino acids long. Germline values: CDR1 SGHTA, CDR2 FQGNSA. Trimming removed 1 base from V and 5 bases from J, with 11 bases in between. DNA of the CDR3: TGTGCCAGCAGCTTAGGCCTAAGGACGGAGACCCAGTACTTC. Its protein product is CASSLGLRTETQYF.

The chain uses TRBV4-3 and TRBJ2-7, with a tentative D call TRBD1 (6 bases). Germline CDR1 reads LGHNA; CDR2 reads YSLEER. This CDR3 comprises 15 residues. V was cut by 3 bases and J by 4 bases, with 16 bases left in between. The DNA for the CDR3 is TGCGCCAGCAGCCAGACCAGGGGAAGACTGTACGAGCAGTACTTC. It codes for CASSQTRGRLYEQYF.